This TCR beta chain emerged from a study of shared clonotypes between healthy human individuals. Using immunoSEQ multiplex PCR, the repertoire was profiled, and TCRdb retains in-frame clones only, with some absent. This sample has over a million clones, with around 97% found just once. Germline trimming cut 11 bases from V and 8 bases from J; bases unmatched to any gene: 8. This CDR3 region has 13 residues. The germline V gene has CDR1 SNHLY and CDR2 FYNNEI. V is TRBV2 and J is TRBJ1-4; TRBD1 matches at 10 bases. The sample consisted of naive CD4+ T cells sorted from blood. Subset denoted: CD45RA+ positively selected. This clonotype originated in a man between 25 and 39 years old in good health. This CDR3 reads CAGRTGGGEKLFF. Written as DNA, the CDR3 is TGTGCCGGAAGGACAGGGGGGGGCGAAAAACTGTTTTTT. Full variable domain (outside the CDR3, taken from reference TRBV2 and TRBJ1-4): EPEVTQTPSHQVTQMGQEVILRCVPISNHLYFYWYRQILGQKVEFLVSFYNNEISEKSEIFDDQFSVERPDGSNFTLKIRSTKLEDSAMYFCAGRTGGGEKLFFGSGTQLSVL.